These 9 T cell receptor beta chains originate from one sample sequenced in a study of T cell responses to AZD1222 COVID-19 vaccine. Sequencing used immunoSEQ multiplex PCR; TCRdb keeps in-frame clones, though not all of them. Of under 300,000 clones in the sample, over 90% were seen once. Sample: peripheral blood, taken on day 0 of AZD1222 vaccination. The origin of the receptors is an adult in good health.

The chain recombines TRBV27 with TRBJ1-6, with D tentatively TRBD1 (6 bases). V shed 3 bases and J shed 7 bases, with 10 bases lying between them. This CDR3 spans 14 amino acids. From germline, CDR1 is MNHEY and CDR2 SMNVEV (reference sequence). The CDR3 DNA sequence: TGTGCCAGCAGTTTCACAGGGAAGAATTCACCCCTCCACTTT. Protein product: CASSFTGKNSPLHF.

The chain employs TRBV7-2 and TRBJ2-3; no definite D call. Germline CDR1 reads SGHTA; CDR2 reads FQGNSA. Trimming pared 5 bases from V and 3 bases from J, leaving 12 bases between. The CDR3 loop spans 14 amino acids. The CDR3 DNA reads TGTGCCAGCAGCCCGGGTGGACGTACAGATACGCAGTATTTT. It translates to CASSPGGRTDTQYF.

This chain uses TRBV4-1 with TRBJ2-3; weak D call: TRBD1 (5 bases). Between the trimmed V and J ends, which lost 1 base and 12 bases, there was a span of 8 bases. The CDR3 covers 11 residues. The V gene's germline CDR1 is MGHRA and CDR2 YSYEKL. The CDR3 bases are TGCGCCAGCAGCCAAGGGGGCTCCCAGTATTTT. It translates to CASSQGGSQYF.

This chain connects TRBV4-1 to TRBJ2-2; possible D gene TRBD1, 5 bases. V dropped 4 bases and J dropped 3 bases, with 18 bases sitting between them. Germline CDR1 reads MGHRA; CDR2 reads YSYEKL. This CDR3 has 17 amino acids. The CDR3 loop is CASSRSPVGRDTGELFF. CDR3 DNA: TGCGCCAGCAGCCGTTCCCCGGTGGGCAGGGACACCGGGGAGCTGTTTTTT.

CDR3: CASSLAGGDYGYTF. The CDR3 DNA reads as TGTGCCAGCAGTTTGGCAGGGGGAGACTATGGCTACACCTTC. V is TRBV6-2 or TRBV6-3 and J is TRBJ1-2; 7 bases line up with TRBD1. J was trimmed by 3 bases and V by 4 bases; bases with no gene match: 5. The CDR3 contains 14 residues. The germline V gene has CDR1 MNHEY and CDR2 SVGEGT.

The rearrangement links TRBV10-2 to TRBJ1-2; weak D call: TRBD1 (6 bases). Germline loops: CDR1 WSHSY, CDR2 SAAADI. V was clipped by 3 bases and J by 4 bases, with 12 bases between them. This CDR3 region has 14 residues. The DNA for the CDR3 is TGCGCCAGCAGTGAACAGGGAGTTAGCTATGGCTACACCTTC. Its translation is CASSEQGVSYGYTF.

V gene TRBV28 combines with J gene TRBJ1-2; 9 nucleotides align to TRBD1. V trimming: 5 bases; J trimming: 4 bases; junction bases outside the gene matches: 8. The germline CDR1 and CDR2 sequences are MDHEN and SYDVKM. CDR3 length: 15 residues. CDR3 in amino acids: CASSLAGQGAYGYTF. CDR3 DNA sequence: TGTGCCAGCAGTCTAGCGGGACAGGGCGCCTATGGCTACACCTTC.

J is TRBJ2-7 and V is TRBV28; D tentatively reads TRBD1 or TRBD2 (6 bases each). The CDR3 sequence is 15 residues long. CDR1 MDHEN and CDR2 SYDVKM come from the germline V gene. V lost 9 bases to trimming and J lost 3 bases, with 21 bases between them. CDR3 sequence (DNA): TGTGCCAGTACGGGGGCGGACAGTGGAATCTACGAGCAGTACTTC. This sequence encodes CASTGADSGIYEQYF.

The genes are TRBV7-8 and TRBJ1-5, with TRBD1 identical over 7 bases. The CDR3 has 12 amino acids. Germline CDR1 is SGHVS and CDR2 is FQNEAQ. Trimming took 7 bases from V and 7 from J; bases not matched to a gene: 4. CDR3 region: CASTPGGQPQHF. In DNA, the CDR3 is TGTGCCAGCACCCCAGGGGGACAGCCCCAGCATTTT.